What follows are 16 T cell receptor beta chains derived from one specimen sequenced in a study of blood T cells in healthy people across ages. It was with a sample-barcoded 5' primer and a J-beta primer mix that a second PCR of roughly 7 to 12 cycles was run. TCRdb re-derived calls from the 5' RACE reads in MiXCR, one entry per CDR3 protein. The table has more than 650,000 distinct CDR3 sequences, 20% to 25% seen once. Specimen: blood. Source of these receptors: a man between 65 and 80 years old in good health.

This chain links TRBV2 with TRBJ1-1; D is uncertain. This CDR3 contains 14 residues. CDR1 SNHLY and CDR2 FYNNEI come from the germline V gene. V lost 6 bases, J lost 1 base, and 12 bases lay in between. The CDR3 reads CASRALDPNTEAFF. In nucleotides, the CDR3 is TGTGCCAGCAGAGCCCTTGATCCGAACACTGAAGCTTTCTTT.

This clonotype was counted many times. The CDR3 bases are TGTGCCAGCAGCCCATCCGGGACAGGGAACTACGAGCAGTACTTC. It codes for CASSPSGTGNYEQYF. The rearrangement uses TRBV7-2 and TRBJ2-7; 9 positions match TRBD1. This CDR3 spans 15 amino acids. Germline V gene sequence: CDR1 SGHTA, CDR2 FQGNSA. With 5 bases clipped from V and 3 bases from J, the junction kept 8 bases outside the gene matches.

V is TRBV29-1 and J is TRBJ2-7; TRBD1 matches 8 bases. The trim removed 2 bases at V and 6 bases at J, leaving 12 bases unmatched. CDR1 is SQVTM and CDR2 is ANQGSEA in the germline V gene. The CDR3 has 15 amino acids. The CDR3 region has the DNA TGCAGCGTTGAACTCGGGGGACAGGCATCCCGCGAGCAGTACTTC. This encodes CSVELGGQASREQYF.

This clonotype has at least ten counts. The CDR3 is CASSQGQTSYNEQFF. The CDR3 DNA follows: TGTGCCAGCAGCCAGGGACAGACTTCCTACAATGAGCAGTTCTTC. The chain combines TRBV5-5 with TRBJ2-1, with TRBD1 matching over 7 bases. The junction had 5 bases not matched to a gene; V was cut back by 4 bases and J by 1 base. This CDR3 region has 15 residues. CDR1 is SGHKS and CDR2 is YYEKEE in the germline V gene (reference sequence).

The gene calls are TRBV6-2 or TRBV6-3 and TRBJ2-7, with TRBD1 identical over 7 bases. Germline V gene sequence: CDR1 MNHEY, CDR2 SVGEGT. CDR3 length: 15 amino acids. After removal of 6 bases from V and 8 bases from J, the junction contained 16 bases not matched to a gene. CDR3 coding DNA: TGTGCCAGCAGCCGTAGAAGGGACAGACATTACAAGCAGTACTTC. Amino acids: CASSRRRDRHYKQYF.

This chain connects TRBV3-1 to TRBJ1-2; 7 bases are shared with TRBD1. Per germline, CDR1 LGHDT and CDR2 YNNKEL (reference sequence). J gave up 8 bases and V 0 bases, and 12 bases lay outside the gene matches. This CDR3 has 16 residues. The CDR3 DNA follows: TGTGCCAGCAGCCAAGATCGAAGAATGACAGGGTACGGCTACACCTTC. The encoded protein is CASSQDRRMTGYGYTF.

A few counts support this clonotype. The chain has TRBV6-6 and TRBJ2-5; D is unresolved. Germline CDR1 and CDR2: MNHNY and SVGAGI (reference sequence). Trimming pared 6 bases from V and 4 bases from J, leaving 15 bases between. CDR3 length equals 14 residues. The CDR3 reads CASSNLQYPETQYF. The DNA of the CDR3 is TGTGCCAGCAGCAATTTACAGTACCCAGAGACCCAGTACTTC.

This chain connects TRBV21-1 to TRBJ2-3; the table gives TRBD2 as D, unverified against the DNA. TRBV21-1 is classified as a pseudogene. This CDR3 has 14 residues. This chain's CDR3 is CASSVSGSVDTQYF. CDR3 DNA sequence: TGTGCCAGCAGCGTTAGCGGGAGTGTGGATACGCAGTATTTT.

In this sample, this clonotype turned up a few times. The chain employs TRBV18 and TRBJ1-4; D is undetermined. This CDR3 has 16 residues. Trimming took off 2 bases at V and 6 bases at J, with 16 bases between the two ends. Germline lookup yields CDR1 KGHSH and CDR2 LQKENI. The CDR3 protein is CASSPGREGMHEKLFF. CDR3 nucleotides: TGTGCCAGCTCACCAGGGCGGGAAGGGATGCATGAAAAACTGTTTTTT.

The chain employs TRBV4-1 and TRBJ2-4, with 7 bases aligning to TRBD1. Germline CDR1 is MGHRA and CDR2 is YSYEKL. The CDR3 is 16 residues long. The V gene end was trimmed by 2 bases and the J gene end by 5 bases; junction bases not matched to a gene: 9. CDR3 DNA sequence: TGCGCCAGCAGCCAACTCGGACAGGCTAAGGAAAACATTCAGTACTTC. This codes for CASSQLGQAKENIQYF.

The gene calls are TRBV5-5 and TRBJ2-5; 8 bases align to TRBD1. J was trimmed by 0 bases and V by 4 bases; bases with no gene match: 5. In germline, CDR1 is SGHKS, CDR2 YYEKEE (reference sequence). This CDR3 is built from 15 residues. The CDR3 sequence is CASSAWTGNQETQYF. The DNA for the CDR3 is TGTGCCAGCAGCGCATGGACAGGGAACCAAGAGACCCAGTACTTC.

The rearrangement links TRBV7-2 to TRBJ2-7; D uncertain. Germline V lookup: CDR1 SGHTA, CDR2 FQGNSA. The V and J ends lost 1 base and 2 bases respectively, with 12 bases between them. CDR3 length: 15 residues. Written as DNA, the CDR3 is TGTGCCAGCAGCTTAGAGGCAGTGGGCACCTACGAGCAGTACGTC. This sequence encodes CASSLEAVGTYEQYV.

The gene calls are TRBV3-1 and TRBJ2-3; 9 positions match TRBD1. CDR3 length equals 16 residues. Germline trimming cut 1 base from V and 3 bases from J; bases unmatched to any gene: 5. The germline gives CDR1 LGHDT, CDR2 YNNKEL (reference sequence). CDR3 nucleotide sequence: TGTGCCAGCAGCCAAGGAAGGACAGGGGTAACAGATACGCAGTATTTT. Amino acids: CASSQGRTGVTDTQYF.

J is TRBJ1-1 and V is TRBV6-5; D uncertain. This CDR3 spans 15 amino acids. Trimming removed 1 base at V and 0 bases at J, with 9 bases between. CDR1 MNHEY and CDR2 SVGAGI come from the germline V gene. Here the CDR3 DNA reads TGTGCCAGCAGTTACTATCCAGGCCTGAACACTGAAGCTTTCTTT. This codes for CASSYYPGLNTEAFF.

As concerns this clonotype: Being one base from a much bigger clone, this may be a read error. The gene calls are TRBV4-2 and TRBJ2-7, with D tentatively TRBD2 (5 bases). Germline V gene sequence: CDR1 LGHNA, CDR2 YNFKEQ. The CDR3 runs 15 residues. Trimming removed 4 bases from V and 0 bases from J, with 13 bases in between. This CDR3 is CASSRGGLLSYEQYF. CDR3 sequence (DNA): TGTGCCAGCAGCCGAGGAGGACTCCTCTCCTACGAGCAGTACTTC.

The chain has TRBV6-5 and TRBJ2-5, with a possible D match to TRBD1 (6 bases). This CDR3 has 18 residues. V lost 0 bases and J 3 bases, leaving 20 bases between the germline ends. Per the germline V gene, CDR1 is MNHEY and CDR2 is SVGAGI. CDR3 loop: CASSYSGQILRAKETQYF. CDR3 DNA: TGTGCCAGCAGTTACTCAGGACAGATCCTCAGGGCGAAAGAGACCCAGTACTTC.